A selection of T cell receptor beta chains follows, all from one sample in a study of cytomegalovirus exposure and HLA in healthy donors. Only in-frame clones appear in the TCRdb table, and some are missing; sequencing was by immunoSEQ multiplex PCR. This table holds roughly 110,000 clones, roughly 77% found once. Sequencing used PBMCs. Every receptor here comes from a man in his forties in good health and CMV-seronegative. The CDR3 runs from the conserved cysteine through the conserved F or W. D genes are given only for firm matches. The listing skips clone size in some rows; elsewhere it reads once, few, many or a size class.

v_gene: TRBV27; d_gene: TRBD1; j_gene: TRBJ2-6; abundance: .; CDR3aa: CASAYRGTAISGANVLTF; CDR3nt: TGTGCCAGCGCCTACAGGGGGACAGCGATCTCTGGGGCCAACGTCCTGACTTTC
v_gene: TRBV6-1; d_gene: TRBD1; j_gene: TRBJ1-4; abundance: .; CDR3aa: CASSPGTVNEKLFF; CDR3nt: TGTGCCAGCAGCCCCGGGACAGTGAATGAAAAACTGTTTTTT
v_gene: TRBV7-2; d_gene: .; j_gene: TRBJ2-7; abundance: .; CDR3aa: CASSLAWTASYEQYF; CDR3nt: TGTGCCAGCAGCTTAGCCTGGACAGCCTCCTACGAGCAGTACTTC
v_gene: TRBV6-6; d_gene: TRBD2; j_gene: TRBJ2-7; abundance: .; CDR3aa: CASSFSPGGGSYEQYF; CDR3nt: TGTGCCAGCAGTTTCTCCCCCGGCGGGGGCTCCTACGAGCAGTACTTC
v_gene: TRBV5-1; d_gene: .; j_gene: TRBJ1-2; abundance: .; CDR3aa: CASSLVEQQGYTF; CDR3nt: TGCGCCAGCAGCTTGGTCGAGCAACAGGGCTACACCTTC
v_gene: TRBV27; d_gene: .; j_gene: TRBJ2-3; abundance: .; CDR3aa: CASSLQDPSTDTQYF; CDR3nt: TGTGCCAGCAGTTTACAGGATCCTAGCACAGATACGCAGTATTTT
v_gene: TRBV5-1; d_gene: TRBD1; j_gene: TRBJ1-1; abundance: few; CDR3aa: CASSTDRASTEAFF; CDR3nt: TGCGCCAGCAGCACGGACAGGGCGAGCACTGAAGCTTTCTTT
v_gene: TRBV5-6; d_gene: TRBD1; j_gene: TRBJ2-2; abundance: few; CDR3aa: CASSLGGDRGTGELFF; CDR3nt: TGTGCCAGCAGCTTGGGAGGGGACAGGGGCACCGGGGAGCTGTTTTTT
v_gene: TRBV6-1; d_gene: .; j_gene: TRBJ2-2; abundance: .; CDR3aa: CASSRDNTGELFF; CDR3nt: TGTGCCAGCAGCAGGGATAACACCGGGGAGCTGTTTTTT
v_gene: TRBV6-1; d_gene: TRBD1; j_gene: TRBJ1-6; abundance: .; CDR3aa: CASSELGRGPFSLHF; CDR3nt: TGTGCCAGCAGTGAACTGGGCAGGGGGCCGTTCTCCCTCCACTTT
v_gene: TRBV19; d_gene: TRBD1; j_gene: TRBJ1-4; abundance: .; CDR3aa: CASGPWTGGAEKLFF; CDR3nt: TGTGCCAGTGGTCCGTGGACAGGCGGGGCTGAAAAACTGTTTTTT